Listed below are T cell receptor beta chains from one sample, sequenced in a study of blood T cell repertoires in COVID-19. Repertoires were generated with immunoSEQ multiplex PCR, while TCRdb's copy carries only in-frame clones and drops some. The table shows about 110,000 clones, with 65% to 80% occurring only once. The source material was peripheral blood. The receptors here all came from a woman aged 40 to 50 with acute or convalescent COVID-19. The CDR3 runs from the conserved cysteine through the conserved F or W. Each record gives: J gene, V gene, D gene, clone size, CDR3 protein, CDR3 DNA. D genes are given only for firm matches. Not every row has a clone size; where given, it reads once, few, many or a size class.

>TRBJ2-7|TRBV7-6|-|-
CASSLGSRASSYEQYF
TGTGCCAGCAGCTTAGGTTCCAGGGCGAGCTCCTACGAGCAGTACTTC
>TRBJ1-1|TRBV7-2|TRBD1|-
CASSPTGAHTEAFF
TGTGCCAGCAGCCCGACAGGGGCGCACACTGAAGCTTTCTTT
>TRBJ1-1|TRBV19|TRBD1|few
CASSISNRGTTEAFF
TGTGCCAGTAGTATCTCTAACAGGGGAACCACTGAAGCTTTCTTT
>TRBJ2-6|TRBV3-1/TRBV3-2|TRBD1|-
CASSQEGDRVSGANVLTF
TGTGCCAGCAGCCAAGAGGGGGACAGGGTCTCTGGGGCCAACGTCCTGACTTTC
>TRBJ2-7|TRBV7-2|-|once
CASSKRQQESYEQYF
TGTGCCAGCAGCAAGAGACAGCAGGAGTCCTACGAGCAGTACTTC
>TRBJ1-5|TRBV9|-|-
CASSVERQPQHF
TGTGCCAGCAGCGTGGAGAGGCAGCCCCAGCATTTT
>TRBJ1-1|TRBV27|-|-
CASRSIMRRMNTEAFF
TGTGCCAGCAGGAGTATAATGAGGAGGATGAACACTGAAGCTTTCTTT
>TRBJ1-1|TRBV7-2|TRBD1|-
CASSLQGASEAFF
TGTGCCAGCAGCCTGCAGGGGGCCTCGGAAGCTTTCTTT
>TRBJ2-2|TRBV6-2/TRBV6-3|TRBD2|-
CASSYTLTSGGLNTGELFF
TGTGCCAGCAGTTATACCCTGACTAGCGGGGGGTTGAACACCGGGGAGCTGTTTTTT
>TRBJ2-3|TRBV6-4|TRBD2|-
CASSDSGGGETDTQYF
TGTGCCAGCAGTGACTCGGGCGGGGGGGAGACAGATACGCAGTATTTT
>TRBJ1-1|TRBV20-1|TRBD1|-
CSARQTGEAFF
TGCAGTGCTAGACAGACAGGGGAGGCTTTCTTT
>TRBJ2-7|TRBV13|-|-
CASSQEVGTKGTYEQYF
TGTGCCAGCAGCCAGGAGGTCGGGACAAAAGGGACCTACGAGCAGTACTTC
>TRBJ1-2|TRBV24-1|-|-
CATSDLGTPYGYTF
TGTGCCACCAGTGATTTGGGGACACCTTATGGCTACACCTTC
>TRBJ1-5|TRBV19|-|-
CASDLGSNQPQHF
TGTGCCAGTGACCTAGGCAGCAATCAGCCCCAGCATTTT
>TRBJ2-1|TRBV5-1|TRBD2|-
CASSSGLAADNEQFF
TGCGCCAGCAGCTCGGGACTAGCGGCTGACAATGAGCAGTTCTTC
>TRBJ2-7|TRBV4-3|TRBD1|once
CASSQQIIPGQGASYEQYF
TGCGCCAGCAGCCAACAAATTATACCGGGACAGGGGGCATCCTACGAGCAGTACTTC
>TRBJ1-2|TRBV24-1|-|-
CATSVPGLSYGYTF
TGTGCCACCAGTGTGCCGGGTTTGTCCTATGGCTACACCTTC
>TRBJ1-5|TRBV5-6|-|once
CASSLRDQPQHF
TGTGCCAGCAGCTTGCGGGATCAGCCCCAGCATTTT
>TRBJ2-5|TRBV27|-|-
CASSDKRTQYF
TGTGCCAGCAGCGATAAGAGGACCCAGTACTTC
>TRBJ2-7|TRBV9|-|-
CASSVGGVSYEQYF
TGTGCCAGCAGCGTAGGGGGAGTCTCCTACGAGCAGTACTTC
>TRBJ1-3|TRBV10-2|TRBD1|-
CASSDPGGSSGNTIYF
TGCGCCAGCAGTGATCCAGGGGGGTCATCTGGAAACACCATATATTTT
>TRBJ2-5|TRBV10-3|TRBD2|few
CAISNGGTGETQYF
TGTGCCATCAGTAACGGGGGGACCGGGGAGACCCAGTACTTC